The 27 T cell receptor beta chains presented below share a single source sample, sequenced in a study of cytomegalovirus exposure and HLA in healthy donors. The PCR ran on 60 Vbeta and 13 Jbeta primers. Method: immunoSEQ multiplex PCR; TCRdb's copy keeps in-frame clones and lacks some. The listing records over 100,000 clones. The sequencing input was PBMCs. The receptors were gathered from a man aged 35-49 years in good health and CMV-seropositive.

The CDR3 sequence: CASSFRPGTGNQPQHF. CDR3 sequence (DNA): TGTGCCAGCAGTTTCAGACCTGGAACAGGGAATCAGCCCCAGCATTTT. This chain uses TRBV6-5 with TRBJ1-5, with D possibly TRBD1 on 6 matching bases. This CDR3 spans 16 amino acids. V was cut by 4 bases and J by 4 bases, with 17 bases left in between. CDR1 is MNHEY, CDR2 SVGAGI, per germline.

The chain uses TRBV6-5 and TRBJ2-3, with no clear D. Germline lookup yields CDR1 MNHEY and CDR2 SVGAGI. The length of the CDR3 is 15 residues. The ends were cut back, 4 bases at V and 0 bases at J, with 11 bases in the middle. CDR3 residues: CASSSFSPSTDTQYF. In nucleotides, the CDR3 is TGTGCCAGCAGTTCTTTTTCTCCTAGCACAGATACGCAGTATTTT.

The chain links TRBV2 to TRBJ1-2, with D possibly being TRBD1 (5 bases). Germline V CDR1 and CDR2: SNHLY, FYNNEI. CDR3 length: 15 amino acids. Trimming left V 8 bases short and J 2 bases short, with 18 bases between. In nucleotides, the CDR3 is TGTGCCAGCGGTGGAGGTTGGACAATGAACTATGGCTACACCTTC. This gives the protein CASGGGWTMNYGYTF.

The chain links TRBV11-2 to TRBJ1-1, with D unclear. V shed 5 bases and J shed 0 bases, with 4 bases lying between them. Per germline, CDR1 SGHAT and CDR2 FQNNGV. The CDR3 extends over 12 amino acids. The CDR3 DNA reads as TGTGCCAGCAGCCCTTTGAACACTGAAGCTTTCTTT. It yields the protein CASSPLNTEAFF.

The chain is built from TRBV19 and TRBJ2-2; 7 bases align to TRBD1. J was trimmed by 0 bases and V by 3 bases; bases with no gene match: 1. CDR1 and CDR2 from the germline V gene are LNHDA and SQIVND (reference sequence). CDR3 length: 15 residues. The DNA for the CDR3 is TGTGCCAGTAGTATCGGGACAGCGAACACCGGGGAGCTGTTTTTT. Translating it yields CASSIGTANTGELFF.

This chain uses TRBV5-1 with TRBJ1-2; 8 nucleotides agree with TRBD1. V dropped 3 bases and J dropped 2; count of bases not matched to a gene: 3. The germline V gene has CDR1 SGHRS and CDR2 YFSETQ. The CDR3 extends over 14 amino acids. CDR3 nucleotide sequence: TGCGCCAGCAGCTGGGACAGGTACAACTATGGCTACACCTTC. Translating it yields CASSWDRYNYGYTF.

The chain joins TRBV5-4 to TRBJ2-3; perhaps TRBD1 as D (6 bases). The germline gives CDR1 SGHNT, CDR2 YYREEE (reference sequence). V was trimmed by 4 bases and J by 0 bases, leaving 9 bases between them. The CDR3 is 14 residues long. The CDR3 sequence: CASSPRGSTDTQYF. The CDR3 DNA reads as TGTGCCAGCAGCCCCAGGGGTAGCACAGATACGCAGTATTTT.

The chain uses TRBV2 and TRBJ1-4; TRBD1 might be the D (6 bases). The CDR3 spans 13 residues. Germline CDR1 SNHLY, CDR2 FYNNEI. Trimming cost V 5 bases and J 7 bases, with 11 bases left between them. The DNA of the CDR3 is TGTGCCAGCAGTCGGGGGGCGGTTGAAAAACTGTTTTTT. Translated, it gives CASSRGAVEKLFF. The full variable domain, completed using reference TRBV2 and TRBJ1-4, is EPEVTQTPSHQVTQMGQEVILRCVPISNHLYFYWYRQILGQKVEFLVSFYNNEISEKSEIFDDQFSVERPDGSNFTLKIRSTKLEDSAMYFCASSRGAVEKLFFGSGTQLSVL.

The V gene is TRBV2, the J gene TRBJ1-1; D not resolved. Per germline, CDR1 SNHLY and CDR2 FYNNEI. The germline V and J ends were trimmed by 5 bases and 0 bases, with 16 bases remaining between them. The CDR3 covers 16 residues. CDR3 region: CASSPREGSMNTEAFF. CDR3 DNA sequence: TGTGCCAGCAGTCCCCGGGAGGGATCCATGAACACTGAAGCTTTCTTT.

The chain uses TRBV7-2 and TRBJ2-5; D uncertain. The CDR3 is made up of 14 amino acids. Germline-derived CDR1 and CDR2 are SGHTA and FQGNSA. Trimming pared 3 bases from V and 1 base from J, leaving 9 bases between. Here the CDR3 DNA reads TGTGCCAGCAGCTTTTGGGCAGCCCAAGAGACCCAGTACTTC. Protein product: CASSFWAAQETQYF.

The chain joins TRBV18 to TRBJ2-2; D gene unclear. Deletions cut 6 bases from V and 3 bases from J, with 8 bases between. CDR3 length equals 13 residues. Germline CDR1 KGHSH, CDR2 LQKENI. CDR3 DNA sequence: TGTGCCAGCTCTACCTACTACACCGGGGAGCTGTTTTTT. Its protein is CASSTYYTGELFF.

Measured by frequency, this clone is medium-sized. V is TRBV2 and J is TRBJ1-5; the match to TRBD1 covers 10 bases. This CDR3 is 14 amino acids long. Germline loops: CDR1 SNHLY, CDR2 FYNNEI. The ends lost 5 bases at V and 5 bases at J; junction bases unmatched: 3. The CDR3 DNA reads TGTGCCAGCAGTACGGGACAGGGGTATCAGCCCCAGCATTTT. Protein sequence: CASSTGQGYQPQHF.

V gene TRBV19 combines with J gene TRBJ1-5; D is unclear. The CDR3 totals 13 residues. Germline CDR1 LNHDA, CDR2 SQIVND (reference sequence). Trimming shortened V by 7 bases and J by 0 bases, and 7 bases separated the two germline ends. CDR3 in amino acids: CASMLVSNQPQHF. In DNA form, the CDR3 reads TGTGCCAGTATGTTAGTTAGCAATCAGCCCCAGCATTTT.

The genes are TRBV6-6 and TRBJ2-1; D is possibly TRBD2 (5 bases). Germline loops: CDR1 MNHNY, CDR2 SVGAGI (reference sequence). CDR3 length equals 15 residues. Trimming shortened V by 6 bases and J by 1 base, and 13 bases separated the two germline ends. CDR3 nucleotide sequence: TGTGCCAGCAGCCGACGGACTGAGTCCTACAATGAGCAGTTCTTC. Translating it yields CASSRRTESYNEQFF.

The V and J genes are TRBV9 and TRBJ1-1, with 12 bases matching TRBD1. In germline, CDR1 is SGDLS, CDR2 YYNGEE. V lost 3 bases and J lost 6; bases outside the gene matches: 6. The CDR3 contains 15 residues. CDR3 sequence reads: CASSARGQGASEAFF. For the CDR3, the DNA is TGTGCCAGCAGCGCCCGGGGACAGGGGGCTTCTGAAGCTTTCTTT.

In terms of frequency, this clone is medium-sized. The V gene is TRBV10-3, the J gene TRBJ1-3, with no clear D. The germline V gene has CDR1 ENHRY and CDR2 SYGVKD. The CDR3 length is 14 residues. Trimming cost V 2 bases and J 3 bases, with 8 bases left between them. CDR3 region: CAISEGLGGNTIYF. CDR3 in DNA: TGTGCCATCAGTGAGGGGCTCGGTGGAAACACCATATATTTT.

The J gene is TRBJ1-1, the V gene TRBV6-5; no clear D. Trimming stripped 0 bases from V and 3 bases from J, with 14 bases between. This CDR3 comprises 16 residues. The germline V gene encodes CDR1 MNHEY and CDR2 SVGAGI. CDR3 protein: CASSYSRILKYTEAFF. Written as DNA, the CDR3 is TGTGCCAGCAGTTACTCCAGGATCCTGAAATACACTGAAGCTTTCTTT.

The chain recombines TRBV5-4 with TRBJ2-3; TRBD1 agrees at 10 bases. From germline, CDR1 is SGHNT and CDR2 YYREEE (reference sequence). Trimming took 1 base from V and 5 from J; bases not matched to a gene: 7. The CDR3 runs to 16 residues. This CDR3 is CASSLRRTGGGDTQYF. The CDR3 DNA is TGTGCCAGCAGCTTGAGACGGACAGGGGGTGGAGATACGCAGTATTTT.

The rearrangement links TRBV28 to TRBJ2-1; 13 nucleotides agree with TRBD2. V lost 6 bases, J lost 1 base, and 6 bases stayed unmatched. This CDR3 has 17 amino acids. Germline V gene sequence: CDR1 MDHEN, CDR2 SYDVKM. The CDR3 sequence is CASSPGTSGTSYNEQFF. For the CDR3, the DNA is TGTGCCAGCAGCCCCGGGACTAGCGGGACGTCCTACAATGAGCAGTTCTTC.

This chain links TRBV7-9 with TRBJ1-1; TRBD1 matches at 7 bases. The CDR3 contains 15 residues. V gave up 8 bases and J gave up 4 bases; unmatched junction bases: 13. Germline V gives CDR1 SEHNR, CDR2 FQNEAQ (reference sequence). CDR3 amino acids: CASGPVQGLGTEAFF. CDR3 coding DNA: TGTGCCAGCGGTCCTGTACAGGGGTTGGGCACTGAAGCTTTCTTT. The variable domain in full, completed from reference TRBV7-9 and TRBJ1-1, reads DTGVSQNPRHKITKRGQNVTFRCDPISEHNRLYWYRQTLGQGPEFLTYFQNEAQLEKSRLLSDRFSAERPKGSFSTLEIQRTEQGDSAMYLCASGPVQGLGTEAFFGQGTRLTVV.

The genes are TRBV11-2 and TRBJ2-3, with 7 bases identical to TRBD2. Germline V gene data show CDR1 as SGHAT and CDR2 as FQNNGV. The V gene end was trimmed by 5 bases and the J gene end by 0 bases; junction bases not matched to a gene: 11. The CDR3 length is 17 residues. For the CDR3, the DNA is TGTGCCAGCAGCCCCGGACTAGGAAGCCTTAGCACAGATACGCAGTATTTT. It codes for CASSPGLGSLSTDTQYF.

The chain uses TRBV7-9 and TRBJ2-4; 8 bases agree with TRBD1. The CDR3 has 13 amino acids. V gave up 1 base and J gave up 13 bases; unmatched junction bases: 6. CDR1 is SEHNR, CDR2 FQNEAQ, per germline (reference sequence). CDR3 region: CASSLGQGAIQYF. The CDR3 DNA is TGTGCCAGCAGCTTAGGGCAGGGGGCTATACAGTACTTC.

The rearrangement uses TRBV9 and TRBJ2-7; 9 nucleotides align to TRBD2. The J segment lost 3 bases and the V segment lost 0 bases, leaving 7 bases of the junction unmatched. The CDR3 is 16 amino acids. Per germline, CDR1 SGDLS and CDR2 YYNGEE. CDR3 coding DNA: TGTGCCAGCAGCGTAGAAGCGGGGACTAGCTTCTACGAGCAGTACTTC. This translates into CASSVEAGTSFYEQYF.

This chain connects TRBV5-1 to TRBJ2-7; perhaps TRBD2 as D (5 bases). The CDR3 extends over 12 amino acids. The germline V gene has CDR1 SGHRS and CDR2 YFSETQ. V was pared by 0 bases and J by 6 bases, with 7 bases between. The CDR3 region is CASSLAGGEQYF. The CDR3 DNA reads TGCGCCAGCAGCTTGGCAGGAGGCGAGCAGTACTTC.

CDR3 residues: CASSQDGGAGNSPLHF. The CDR3 DNA sequence: TGTGCCAGCAGCCAAGATGGGGGGGCAGGTAATTCACCCCTCCACTTT. This chain links TRBV4-2 with TRBJ1-6, with a tentative D call TRBD1 (6 bases). CDR3 length: 16 amino acids. Looked up from germline, CDR1 is LGHNA and CDR2 is YNFKEQ. With 0 bases removed from V and 6 bases from J, the gap between germline ends came to 12 bases.

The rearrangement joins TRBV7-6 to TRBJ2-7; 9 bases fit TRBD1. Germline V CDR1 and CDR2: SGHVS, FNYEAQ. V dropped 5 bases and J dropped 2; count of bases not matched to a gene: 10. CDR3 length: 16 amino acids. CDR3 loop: CASSPATGGYTYEQYF. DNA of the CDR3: TGTGCCAGCAGCCCCGCGACAGGGGGGTATACCTACGAGCAGTACTTC. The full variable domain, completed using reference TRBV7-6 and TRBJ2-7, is GAGVSQSPRYKVTKRGQDVALRCDPISGHVSLYWYRQALGQGPEFLTYFNYEAQQDKSGLPNDRFSAERPEGSISTLTIQRTEQRDSAMYRCASSPATGGYTYEQYFGPGTRLTVT.

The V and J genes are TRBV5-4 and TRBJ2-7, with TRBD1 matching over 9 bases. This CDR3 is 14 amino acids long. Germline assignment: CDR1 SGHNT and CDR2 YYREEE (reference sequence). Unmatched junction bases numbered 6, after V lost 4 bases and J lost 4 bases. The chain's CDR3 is CASSTQGANYEQYF. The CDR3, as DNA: TGTGCCAGCAGCACACAGGGGGCGAATTACGAGCAGTACTTC.